This TCR beta chain was retrieved from a study of blood T cell repertoires in COVID-19. On the study more broadly: Samples came from the United States, Italy and Spain, spanning acute and convalescent COVID-19. PBMCs, B-cell-depleted T cells, or T cells were the source of the cDNA or gDNA that made up the material.

Original processing methods: Amplifying reference gene primers gave estimates of nucleated cell counts. Measured with immunoSEQ multiplex PCR; TCRdb has only the in-frame clones, and not every one. Clone size and V and J calls were adopted from that table, with D and trimming inferred from the DNA. The table has fewer than 120,000 clones, 70% to 90% seen once. Sequenced input: peripheral blood. The clonotype comes from a human donor in a cohort sampled during active COVID-19.

The chain's CDR3 is CASRSGQGSSYEQYF. CDR3 DNA sequence: TGTGCCAGCAGATCGGGACAGGGGAGCTCCTACGAGCAGTACTTC. J is TRBJ2-7 and V is TRBV27, with 10 nucleotides matching TRBD1. V dropped 6 bases and J dropped 0; count of bases not matched to a gene: 5. This CDR3 is built from 15 residues. Looked up from germline, CDR1 is MNHEY and CDR2 is SMNVEV (reference sequence).